Below are 20 T cell receptor beta chains sequenced from a single sample in a study of a mutant IDH1 vaccine in newly diagnosed glioma. Time point noted: baseline, week 1 (first vaccination visit). Treatment: pre-vaccination baseline after standard-of-care therapy. Data came from immunoSEQ multiplex PCR; TCRdb stores just in-frame clones and leaves some out. The sample lists some 61,000 clones; 70% to 90% were seen once. The specimen comprised PBMCs, sampled from a glioma patient treated with radiotherapy, temozolomide or both. The receptor source for this set is a man aged 30 to 39 with glioma.

The chain combines TRBV11-2 with TRBJ2-7, with 13 bases lining up with TRBD2. The CDR3 consists of 14 residues. V dropped 0 bases and J dropped 9; count of bases not matched to a gene: 2. CDR1 and CDR2 from the germline V gene are SGHAT and FQNNGV. CDR3 region: CASSLEGLAGLQYF. The CDR3 nucleotides are TGTGCCAGCAGCTTAGAGGGACTAGCGGGGCTGCAGTACTTC. Full variable domain (missing parts from reference TRBV11-2 and TRBJ2-7): EAGVAQSPRYKIIEKRQSVAFWCNPISGHATLYWYQQILGQGPKLLIQFQNNGVVDDSQLPKDRFSAERLKGVDSTLKIQPAKLEDSAVYLCASSLEGLAGLQYFGPGTRLTVT.

The rearrangement uses TRBV19 and TRBJ1-1; D unclear. Germline CDR1 reads LNHDA; CDR2 reads SQIVND (reference sequence). The germline V and J ends were trimmed by 4 bases and 3 bases, with 18 bases remaining between them. The length of the CDR3 is 16 residues. CDR3 in DNA: TGTGCCAGTAGTAACTATAAACAGTTCGGGGACACTGAAGCTTTCTTT. Protein sequence: CASSNYKQFGDTEAFF. Using reference TRBV19 and TRBJ1-1 for the parts outside the CDR3, the full variable domain is DGGITQSPKYLFRKEGQNVTLSCEQNLNHDAMYWYRQDPGQGLRLIYYSQIVNDFQKGDIAEGYSVSREKKESFPLTVTSAQKNPTAFYLCASSNYKQFGDTEAFFGQGTRLTVV.

This clone was found a few times. V gene TRBV4-1 combines with J gene TRBJ2-5; a weak D match, TRBD2 (6 bases). The CDR3 spans 15 residues. The germline V and J ends were trimmed by 3 bases and 5 bases, with 16 bases remaining between them. The germline V gene has CDR1 MGHRA and CDR2 YSYEKL. The CDR3 DNA reads TGCGCCAGCAGCCACGGAGGGTTTTCTCGGGAGACCCAGTACTTC. Protein sequence: CASSHGGFSRETQYF.

The V and J genes are TRBV5-5 and TRBJ2-7; 8 bases line up with TRBD1. V gave up 0 bases and J gave up 0 bases; unmatched junction bases: 8. The CDR3 is 17 amino acids. CDR1 is SGHKS, CDR2 YYEKEE, per germline (reference sequence). CDR3 coding DNA: TGTGCCAGCAGCTTGGCTGGGACAGGCGCCTCCTCCTACGAGCAGTACTTC. This encodes CASSLAGTGASSYEQYF.

There are a few counts of this clone. The genes are TRBV27 and TRBJ1-1; no clear D gene. Germline assignment: CDR1 MNHEY and CDR2 SMNVEV (reference sequence). This CDR3 spans 15 amino acids. V was clipped by 5 bases and J by 3 bases, with 16 bases between them. CDR3 in DNA: TGTGCCAGCAGTCCCCCAAGACGGGCAGACACTGAAGCTTTCTTT. It translates to CASSPPRRADTEAFF.

This chain uses TRBV6-5 with TRBJ2-3; unclear D gene. Between the trimmed V and J ends, which lost 2 bases and 0 bases, there was a span of 3 bases. Per germline, CDR1 MNHEY and CDR2 SVGAGI. This CDR3 region has 13 residues. The CDR3 region has the DNA TGTGCCAGCAGTTACCGTAGCACAGATACGCAGTATTTT. It translates to CASSYRSTDTQYF.

This clone came up once. The rearrangement uses TRBV7-9 and TRBJ2-3; a possible D gene is TRBD2 (6 bases). The V gene lost 2 bases and the J gene lost 4 bases, with 13 bases spanning the gap. CDR1 and CDR2 (germline): SEHNR, FQNEAQ (reference sequence). The CDR3 is 15 residues long. For the CDR3, the DNA is TGTGCCAGCAGCTTAATTGGCGGGGAGGCAGATACGCAGTATTTT. Translation gives CASSLIGGEADTQYF.

The chain joins TRBV4-2 to TRBJ2-1, with D perhaps TRBD1 or TRBD2 (5 bases each). The germline V gene has CDR1 LGHNA and CDR2 YNFKEQ. The CDR3 is 18 amino acids. V dropped 0 bases and J dropped 3 bases, with 18 bases sitting between them. The CDR3, as DNA: TGTGCCAGCAGCCAAGATCTAAACTTAGGGACGAGCTACAATGAGCAGTTCTTC. Protein: CASSQDLNLGTSYNEQFF.

The J gene is TRBJ1-5, the V gene TRBV30; D possibly corresponds to TRBD1 (6 bases). Germline CDR1 and CDR2: GTSNPN and SVGIG (reference sequence). Trimming pared 5 bases from V and 3 bases from J, leaving 11 bases between. CDR3 length equals 13 residues. CDR3 bases: TGTGCCTGGGGACAGAGTTACAATCAGCCCCAGCATTTT. As protein: CAWGQSYNQPQHF.

The chain carries TRBV5-1 and TRBJ1-6; TRBD1 aligns across 10 bases. The ends lost 1 base at V and 9 bases at J; junction bases unmatched: 4. The CDR3 consists of 15 residues. Looked up from germline, CDR1 is SGHRS and CDR2 is YFSETQ. In DNA form, the CDR3 reads TGCGCCAGCAGCTTGTTGGGACAGGGGACTTCACCCCTCCACTTT. As protein: CASSLLGQGTSPLHF.

The chain couples TRBV25-1 to TRBJ1-1; D is unresolved. The CDR3 has 16 amino acids. CDR1 is MGHDK and CDR2 is SYGVNS in the germline V gene. V lost 0 bases and J 7 bases, leaving 18 bases between the germline ends. DNA for the CDR3: TGTGCCAGCAGTGAATATTTGACAAGGACTACAGATGAAGCTTTCTTT. Protein: CASSEYLTRTTDEAFF.

The chain couples TRBV2 to TRBJ1-1, with 7 bases identical to TRBD1. The CDR3 is 14 residues long. Germline trimming cut 3 bases from V and 4 bases from J; bases unmatched to any gene: 5. Looked up from germline, CDR1 is SNHLY and CDR2 is FYNNEI. The CDR3 coding sequence is TGTGCCAGCAGTGACTACAGGGGTAGCACTGAAGCTTTCTTT. Residues: CASSDYRGSTEAFF.

This sequence joins TRBV6-1 and TRBJ1-2; 9 bases match TRBD1. The CDR3 sequence is 15 residues long. The V and J ends lost 7 bases and 2 bases, in that order; junction bases with no gene match: 8. The germline CDR1 and CDR2 sequences are MNHNS and SASEGT. The CDR3 spells CASTGQGTGNYGYTF. CDR3 bases: TGTGCCAGCACGGGACAGGGCACCGGGAACTATGGCTACACCTTC.

The chain joins TRBV5-1 to TRBJ1-4; D gene uncertain. Deletions cut 7 bases from V and 0 bases from J, with 10 bases between. The CDR3 length is 14 residues. Germline CDR1 is SGHRS and CDR2 is YFSETQ. CDR3 protein: CASSKRATNEKLFF. In DNA, the CDR3 is TGCGCCAGCTCCAAGAGGGCAACTAATGAAAAACTGTTTTTT.

The chain links TRBV27 to TRBJ1-5; D is unresolved. V was trimmed by 7 bases and J by 1 base, leaving 5 bases between them. Germline V gene data show CDR1 as MNHEY and CDR2 as SMNVEV (reference sequence). The CDR3 is made up of 12 amino acids. The CDR3 is CASTQSNQPQHF. The CDR3 DNA follows: TGTGCCAGCACGCAGAGCAATCAGCCCCAGCATTTT.

The rearrangement joins TRBV15 to TRBJ1-6, with a tentative D call TRBD1 (5 bases). The CDR3 runs to 16 residues. Germline CDR1 is LNHNV and CDR2 is YYDKDF (reference sequence). V dropped 1 base and J dropped 7 bases, with 14 bases sitting between them. DNA for the CDR3: TGTGCCACCAGCAGAGGGCAGGGAGGTAAAAATTCACCCCTCCACTTT. It encodes CATSRGQGGKNSPLHF. Full variable domain (outside the CDR3, taken from reference TRBV15 and TRBJ1-6): DAMVIQNPRYQVTQFGKPVTLSCSQTLNHNVMYWYQQKSSQAPKLLFHYYDKDFNNEADTPDNFQSRRPNTSFCFLDIRSPGLGDTAMYLCATSRGQGGKNSPLHFGNGTRLTVT.

V is TRBV7-9 and J is TRBJ1-2; D remains unclear. The V and J ends lost 1 base and 8 bases respectively, with 14 bases between them. Germline V gene lookup returns CDR1 SEHNR and CDR2 FQNEAQ (reference sequence). The CDR3 has 14 amino acids. The CDR3 region is CASSLDMVRVGYTF. The CDR3 DNA reads TGTGCCAGCAGCTTAGATATGGTACGGGTCGGCTACACCTTC.

The chain couples TRBV4-1 to TRBJ1-1; D possibly corresponds to TRBD1 (5 bases). Germline V CDR1 and CDR2: MGHRA, YSYEKL. This CDR3 comprises 15 residues. Deletions cut 6 bases from V and 0 bases from J, with 14 bases between. The CDR3 nucleotides read TGCGCCAGCAGTCCCCGGGACTTCTTGAACACTGAAGCTTTCTTT. Amino acids: CASSPRDFLNTEAFF.

Only a few counts were recorded for this clone. V and J are TRBV19 and TRBJ1-2; D is ambiguous. Between the trimmed V and J ends, which lost 1 base and 8 bases, there was a span of 14 bases. CDR1 is LNHDA and CDR2 is SQIVND in the germline V gene (reference sequence). This CDR3 has 14 amino acids. CDR3 sequence (DNA): TGTGCCAGTAGTATAGGTCCAGGAAGGCCGGGCTACACCTTC. Protein sequence: CASSIGPGRPGYTF.

The V and J genes are TRBV5-4 and TRBJ2-4; 8 bases map to TRBD2. The V gene end was trimmed by 4 bases and the J gene end by 0 bases; junction bases not matched to a gene: 3. Germline V lookup: CDR1 SGHNT, CDR2 YYREEE (reference sequence). The CDR3 totals 15 residues. The CDR3 reads CASSTGGEAKNIQYF. The CDR3 nucleotides read TGTGCCAGCAGCACGGGGGGGGAAGCCAAAAACATTCAGTACTTC.